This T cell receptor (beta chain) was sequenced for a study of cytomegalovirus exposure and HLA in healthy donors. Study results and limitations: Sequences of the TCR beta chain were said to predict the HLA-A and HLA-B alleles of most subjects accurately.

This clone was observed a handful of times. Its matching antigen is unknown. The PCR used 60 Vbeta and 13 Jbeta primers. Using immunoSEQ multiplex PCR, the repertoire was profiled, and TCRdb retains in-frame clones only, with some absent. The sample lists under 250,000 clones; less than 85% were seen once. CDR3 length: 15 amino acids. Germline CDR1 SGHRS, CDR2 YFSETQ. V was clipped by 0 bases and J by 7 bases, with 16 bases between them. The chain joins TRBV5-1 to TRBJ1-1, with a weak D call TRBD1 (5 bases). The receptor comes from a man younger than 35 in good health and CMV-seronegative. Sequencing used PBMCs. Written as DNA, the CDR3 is TGCGCCAGCAGCTTGGACCAGGGTACCCGACTTGAAGCTTTCTTT. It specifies CASSLDQGTRLEAFF.